The rows below give T cell receptor beta chains drawn from one sample of a study of blood T cell repertoires in COVID-19. Here immunoSEQ multiplex PCR was the method, and the copy in TCRdb shows in-frame clones only, minus some. The sample shows around 300,000 clones, around 87% of them seen only once. The sequenced material came from peripheral blood. These receptors were taken from a woman between 50 and 59 years old with active or convalescent COVID-19. CDR3s include the opening cysteine and the closing phenylalanine or tryptophan. Fields, in order: V gene, clone size, D gene, J gene, CDR3 protein, CDR3 DNA. A D gene is named only where the DNA matches it firmly. Expanded clones are given a class, and other clones once, few, many or no size at all.

TRBV6-5	-	TRBD1	TRBJ2-7	CASSYADRRNEQYF	TGTGCCAGCAGTTACGCGGACAGGAGGAACGAGCAGTACTTC
TRBV7-9	-	-	TRBJ2-7	CASSPRAGIYEQYF	TGTGCCAGCAGCCCACGGGCGGGCATTTACGAGCAGTACTTC
TRBV6-6	-	TRBD1	TRBJ2-7	CASTPRQQGALEQYF	TGTGCCAGCACCCCCCGTCAACAGGGGGCTCTCGAGCAGTACTTC
TRBV20-1	few	TRBD1	TRBJ1-1	CSASGTGAMNTEAFF	TGCAGTGCTAGTGGGACAGGGGCCATGAACACTGAAGCTTTCTTT
TRBV10-3	-	-	TRBJ1-1	CAITPGGGRTEAFF	TGTGCCATCACCCCGGGTGGGGGCCGGACTGAAGCTTTCTTT
TRBV3-1/TRBV3-2	-	TRBD1	TRBJ1-1	CASSLQGQGWNEAFF	TGTGCCAGCAGCCTCCAAGGACAGGGATGGAACGAAGCTTTCTTT
TRBV15	-	TRBD1	TRBJ2-7	CATSPTGGISYEQYF	TGTGCCACCAGCCCGACAGGGGGTATCTCCTACGAGCAGTACTTC
TRBV2	-	TRBD2	TRBJ2-5	CASSRGLGGTQYF	TGTGCCAGCAGTCGCGGACTAGGAGGGACCCAGTACTTC
TRBV7-2	-	-	TRBJ1-1	CASSLQQGNTEAFF	TGTGCCAGCAGCTTACAACAGGGGAACACTGAAGCTTTCTTT
TRBV30	-	TRBD1	TRBJ1-5	CAWSTGVGQPQHF	TGTGCCTGGAGTACAGGGGTAGGTCAGCCCCAGCATTTT
TRBV5-1	-	TRBD2	TRBJ2-5	CASSLGREGRETQYF	TGCGCCAGCAGCTTGGGCCGGGAGGGCCGCGAGACCCAGTACTTC
TRBV28	-	-	TRBJ1-4	CASSSRRASTNEKLFF	TGTGCCAGCAGTTCCCGCAGGGCGAGTACTAATGAAAAACTGTTTTTT
TRBV7-6	-	TRBD2	TRBJ2-1	CASSPGTSGRNNEQFF	TGTGCCAGCAGCCCCGGGACTAGCGGGAGAAACAATGAGCAGTTCTTC
TRBV6-1	-	-	TRBJ2-7	CASSEAGDSYEQYF	TGTGCCAGCAGTGAGGCAGGGGACTCCTACGAGCAGTACTTC
TRBV4-1	-	TRBD1	TRBJ1-6	CASSQTGTGINSPLHF	TGCGCCAGCAGCCAAACCGGGACAGGGATTAATTCACCCCTCCACTTT
TRBV29-1	-	-	TRBJ2-7	CSVAGQSYEQYF	TGCAGCGTGGCGGGACAGTCCTACGAGCAGTACTTC